Listed below are T cell receptor beta chains from one sample, sequenced in a study of technical replicates of blood from several donors. Measured with immunoSEQ multiplex PCR; TCRdb has only the in-frame clones, and not every one. The sample yields 60,000 to 70,000 clones, roughly 98% seen once. Sequenced: T cells isolated from PBMCs. These receptors were collected from a human donor in good health. Each CDR3 is given with its conserved first and last residue. The D gene is left open where the match is weak. For some rows the clone size is stated as once, few or many, or as a class when expanded; others skip it.

clone_size	v_call	d_call	j_call	cdr3_nt	cdr3_aa
-	TRBV29-1	TRBD1	TRBJ2-7	TGCAGCGTTGAAGATCGCTGTCCGGGACAGGGGACCCGTCCGTCCTCCTACGAGCAGTACTTC	CSVEDRCPGQGTRPSSYEQYF
-	TRBV19	-	TRBJ2-3	TGTGCCAGTAGAAAAGGGGCCACCACAGATACGCAGTATTTT	CASRKGATTDTQYF
-	TRBV19	-	TRBJ1-1	TGTGCCAGTAGTATAGGGGCCAGTCACACTGAAGCTTTCTTT	CASSIGASHTEAFF
-	TRBV6-5	-	TRBJ1-2	TGTGCCAGCAGTTACTCACCCCCTCCAGGGGACTATGGCTACACCTTC	CASSYSPPPGDYGYTF
-	TRBV6-6	TRBD1	TRBJ1-6	TGTGCCAGCAGTACCTCCGGGACAGGGCAACCACCCCTCCACTTT	CASSTSGTGQPPLHF
-	TRBV28	TRBD1	TRBJ2-7	TGTGCCAGCAGTTTAATGGGACAGCTCTACGAGCAGTACTTC	CASSLMGQLYEQYF
-	TRBV12-5	-	TRBJ2-4	TGTGCTAGTGGTTTGGTACCGGGGGAACTAGCCAAAAACATTCAGTACTTC	CASGLVPGELAKNIQYF
-	TRBV2	-	TRBJ1-5	TGTGCCAGCAGTGAAGGTCGCGGGAATCAGCCCCAGCATTTT	CASSEGRGNQPQHF
-	TRBV19	TRBD1	TRBJ1-2	TGTGCCAGTAGTATTGGTGGGACAGAGAACTATGGCTACACCTTC	CASSIGGTENYGYTF
-	TRBV7-9	TRBD2	TRBJ2-3	TGTGCCAGCAGCCTCCCCCTAGCGGCACTTGACACGCAGTATTTT	CASSLPLAALDTQYF
-	TRBV6-5	-	TRBJ1-1	TGTGCCAGCAGTTTGGACACGCCGAACACTGAAGCTTTCTTT	CASSLDTPNTEAFF
-	TRBV11-2	-	TRBJ2-1	TGTGCCAGCAGCACACTCCAGGGGCCCTACAATGAGCAGTTCTTC	CASSTLQGPYNEQFF
-	TRBV4-2	TRBD1	TRBJ2-3	TGTGCCAGCAGCCCGGACAGGGCGACGGGTTTAGATACGCAGTATTTT	CASSPDRATGLDTQYF
once	TRBV29-1	TRBD1	TRBJ1-2	TGCAGCGTTGGGCCGGACAGGAACTATGGCTACACCTTC	CSVGPDRNYGYTF
-	TRBV30	-	TRBJ1-2	TGTGCCTGGAGGAGAACGTACAGCGGGACAAACTATGGCTACACCTTC	CAWRRTYSGTNYGYTF
-	TRBV5-1	TRBD1	TRBJ2-4	TGCGCCAGCAGCTTGGCCGGAGGACAGGGTTCCCTTCAGTACTTC	CASSLAGGQGSLQYF
-	TRBV4-1	-	TRBJ1-1	TGCGCCAGCAGCCAAGGGAGGGCGAACACTGAAGCTTTCTTT	CASSQGRANTEAFF
-	TRBV11-2	TRBD1	TRBJ2-7	TGTGCCAGCAGCTTAGGAAGAGGACAGGGTACCCACTACGAGCAGTACTTC	CASSLGRGQGTHYEQYF
-	TRBV4-1	TRBD2	TRBJ2-7	TGCGCCAGCAGCCAAGGACGAATGCGGGGGGCCCAGCTGTCCTACGAGCAGTACTTC	CASSQGRMRGAQLSYEQYF
-	TRBV9	TRBD2	TRBJ2-2	TGTGCCAGCAGTGCCATTGGGACTAACGCCGGGGAGCTGTTTTTT	CASSAIGTNAGELFF
-	TRBV5-1	-	TRBJ2-7	TGCGCCAGCAGCTTAAACAGAAACGAGCAGTACTTC	CASSLNRNEQYF
-	TRBV5-1	TRBD1	TRBJ1-5	TGCGCCAGCAGCTGGGGGACAGGGACGTTCGGCAATCAGCCCCAGCATTTT	CASSWGTGTFGNQPQHF
-	TRBV6-1	-	TRBJ2-7	TGTGCCAGCAGTGAGACCAGGGCCTACGAGCAGTACTTC	CASSETRAYEQYF
-	TRBV6-1	TRBD1	TRBJ1-1	TGTGCCAGCAGGGGGACAGACATGAACACTGAAGCTTTCTTT	CASRGTDMNTEAFF
-	TRBV10-2	-	TRBJ1-3	TGCGCCACCAAGCCAGGGTCTGGAAACACCATATATTTT	CATKPGSGNTIYF
-	TRBV6-5	-	TRBJ2-7	TGTGCCAGCAGTTACTCCAGTGGTGGCTACGAGCAGTACTTC	CASSYSSGGYEQYF
-	TRBV5-4	-	TRBJ2-7	TGTGCCAGCAGCTTCGATCAGTTTAACGAGCAGTACTTC	CASSFDQFNEQYF
-	TRBV4-1	TRBD2	TRBJ2-5	TGCGCCAGCAGCCAAGCTAAGCGGGGAAACCAAGAGACCCAGTACTTC	CASSQAKRGNQETQYF
-	TRBV5-4	-	TRBJ1-2	TGTGCCAGCACCAATAGAGGAGTAAACTATGGCTACACCTTC	CASTNRGVNYGYTF
-	TRBV5-1	-	TRBJ1-1	TGCGCCAGCAGCTACCTCAGTGTTTTGAACACTGAAGCTTTCTTT	CASSYLSVLNTEAFF
-	TRBV5-1	-	TRBJ2-7	TGCGCCAGCAGCGGGGCGGATCCCTTCTACGAGCAGTACTTC	CASSGADPFYEQYF
-	TRBV19	-	TRBJ1-1	TGTGCCAGTAGTATAGAGGAGAGAATGAACACTGAAGCTTTCTTT	CASSIEERMNTEAFF
-	TRBV7-6	-	TRBJ2-5	TGTGCCAGCAGCCTCGGGACACGACTCAACCGGTACTTC	CASSLGTRLNRYF
once	TRBV6-5	-	TRBJ2-7	TGTGCCAGCAGTACCCTCGGGGAGGCCTCCTACGAGCAGTACTTC	CASSTLGEASYEQYF
-	TRBV25-1	-	TRBJ1-4	TGTGCCAGCAGTGAGACAGCACTTAATGAAAAACTGTTTTTT	CASSETALNEKLFF
-	TRBV4-1	-	TRBJ2-3	TGCGCCAGCAGCCAAGCCGGATCCCTAGCGAGCACAGATACGCAGTATTTT	CASSQAGSLASTDTQYF
-	TRBV18	-	TRBJ1-1	TGTGCCAGCTCACCACCGAGGCAGGGGCTCTATGATGAAGCTTTCTTT	CASSPPRQGLYDEAFF
-	TRBV5-6	-	TRBJ1-1	TGTGCCAGCAGCTTCACCCCCACTTACACTGAAGCTTTCTTT	CASSFTPTYTEAFF
-	TRBV30	-	TRBJ2-2	TGTGCCTGGAGTGTATCGGCAGGGCCGCGCGGGGAGCTGTTTTTT	CAWSVSAGPRGELFF
-	TRBV5-4	TRBD1	TRBJ2-7	TGTGCCAGCAGTTTTACGGACAGGCATCAATACGAGCAGTACTTC	CASSFTDRHQYEQYF
-	TRBV7-9	-	TRBJ2-3	TGTGCCAGCAGCTGGCGACGGGGTACGCAGTATTTT	CASSWRRGTQYF
-	TRBV28	TRBD2	TRBJ2-7	TGTGCCAGCAGCACCCCGGGACTAGCGGGGTACGAGCAGTACTTC	CASSTPGLAGYEQYF
-	TRBV4-1	TRBD1	TRBJ1-5	TGCGCCAGCAGCCATGGACAGGGGGCGCGGAGCAATCAGCCCCAGCATTTT	CASSHGQGARSNQPQHF
once	TRBV20-1	-	TRBJ2-5	TGCAGTGGGACAGAAGAGACCCAGTACTTC	CSGTEETQYF
-	TRBV6-1	TRBD1	TRBJ1-5	TGTGCCAGCAGAAGGGACAGATACAATCAGCCCCAGCATTTT	CASRRDRYNQPQHF
once	TRBV7-9	TRBD2	TRBJ2-5	TGTGCCAGCAGCGCATTTAGGAGCGGGGGGGCTGGGGAGACCCAGTACTTC	CASSAFRSGGAGETQYF
-	TRBV19	-	TRBJ2-3	TGTGCCAGTAGTATAGGAGGGACAGATACGCAGTATTTT	CASSIGGTDTQYF
-	TRBV10-1	-	TRBJ2-2	TGCGCCAGCAGGGCGGGATTTAACACCGGGGAGCTGTTTTTT	CASRAGFNTGELFF
-	TRBV28	-	TRBJ2-7	TGTGCCAGCAGTTTACGGGGAGGCCCTAACGAGCAGTACTTC	CASSLRGGPNEQYF
-	TRBV18	-	TRBJ2-1	TGTGCCAGCTCACCACCAGGGGGGGATGAGCAGTTCTTC	CASSPPGGDEQFF
-	TRBV19	-	TRBJ2-7	TGTGCCAGTAGTGTTCAGGCTTCCTACGAGCAGTACTTC	CASSVQASYEQYF
-	TRBV5-5	TRBD1	TRBJ1-2	TGTGCCAGCAGCTTGACAGGGGTCAGCTATGGCTACACCTTC	CASSLTGVSYGYTF
-	TRBV11-2	TRBD1	TRBJ2-3	TGTGCCAGCCGGGATATAAGGGGACAGGGGCATACGCAGTATTTT	CASRDIRGQGHTQYF
-	TRBV7-2	TRBD2	TRBJ2-7	TGTGCCAGCAGCCCCAGCGGGGTCGGGTCCTACGAGCAGTACTTC	CASSPSGVGSYEQYF
-	TRBV6-5	-	TRBJ2-3	TGTGCCAGTTCTTCGGATACGCAGTATTTT	CASSSDTQYF
once	TRBV19	TRBD2	TRBJ2-7	TGTGCCAGTAGTGGAATAGCGGGAGAATACGAGCAGTACTTC	CASSGIAGEYEQYF
once	TRBV19	-	TRBJ2-5	TGTGCCAGTAGTATCGATAGACAAGAGACCCAGTACTTC	CASSIDRQETQYF
-	TRBV30	TRBD1	TRBJ1-5	TGTGCCTGGAGTACCGGTGGGACAGGGTATCAGCCCCAGCATTTT	CAWSTGGTGYQPQHF
-	TRBV14	-	TRBJ2-7	TGTGCCAGCAGCCAAATTCGAACCTTGGGGAGCTCCTACGAGCAGTACTTC	CASSQIRTLGSSYEQYF